This record covers a single T cell receptor (beta chain). The CDR3 consists of 13 residues. Between the trimmed V and J ends, which lost 7 bases and 6 bases, there was a span of 14 bases. Germline loops: CDR1 PRHDT, CDR2 FYEKMQ (reference sequence). As processed by the authors: Nucleated cell number was recorded as an estimate derived from reference gene primer amplification. The data were produced by immunoSEQ multiplex PCR, yet TCRdb's version contains in-frame clones alone and is incomplete. V and J calls and clone size are copied from that table; D and trimming were computed from the DNA. The sample includes fewer than 110,000 clones, approximately 89% seen only once; the top ten take roughly 11%. This entry is derived from a study of blood T cell repertoires in COVID-19. Looking at the study overall: From the United States, Italy and Spain came samples of acute and convalescent COVID-19. Sources were T cells, B-cell-depleted T cells, or PBMCs; the material itself was cDNA or gDNA.

This chain connects TRBV13 to TRBJ2-3; D is possibly TRBD2 (6 bases). This sequence originates from a woman aged 25 to 45 with acute or convalescent COVID-19. Sequencing used peripheral blood. The chain's CDR3 is CASNGGRWDTQYF. The CDR3 nucleotides read TGTGCCAGCAACGGGGGACGGTGGGATACGCAGTATTTT.